This is a list of T cell receptor beta chains from one sample in a study of chemoradiotherapy in HPV16-positive cancers. Sequenced by immunoSEQ multiplex PCR; TCRdb stores in-frame clones only, minus some. The sample lists 25,000 to 40,000 clones; about 87% were seen once. Here the sequenced sample was blood, taken from a patient who underwent chemoradiotherapy. Receptor source: a human donor with HPV-associated anogenital cancer. Each CDR3 is given with its conserved first and last residue. Fields, in order: J gene, clone size, V gene, D gene, CDR3 DNA, CDR3 protein. D genes are given only for firm matches. Rows give clone size only sometimes, using once, few, many, or a class for an expanded clone.

TRBJ1-1,once,TRBV29-1,TRBD1,TGCAGCGGTGGACAGGGGGCGTTTCTCAGTGAAGCTTTCTTT,CSGGQGAFLSEAFF
TRBJ2-2,-,TRBV4-2,TRBD1,TGTGCCAGCAGCCAAGCCGGGACAGCCATAACCGGGGAGCTGTTTTTT,CASSQAGTAITGELFF
TRBJ1-5,-,TRBV7-9,-,TGTGCCAGCAGCTTATTCGGCGGGCAGCCCCAGCATTTT,CASSLFGGQPQHF
TRBJ1-2,-,TRBV7-9,-,TGTGCCAGCAGCTCATCAGGGAGATCGAACTATGGCTACACCTTC,CASSSSGRSNYGYTF
TRBJ1-1,-,TRBV5-1,-,TGCGCCAGCAGCCCGCAGACCCAGAGTCTGAACACTGAAGCTTTCTTT,CASSPQTQSLNTEAFF
TRBJ1-1,-,TRBV6-5,-,TGTGCCACCCGATGGGAACGGAGGAACACTGAAGCTTTCTTT,CATRWERRNTEAFF
TRBJ2-5,once,TRBV13,-,TGTGCCAGCAGCTTTAGGACAGCGAGGACCCAGTACTTC,CASSFRTARTQYF
TRBJ2-2,-,TRBV5-1,-,TGCGCCAGCAGCTCACTACAGGGAGCCGGGGGTGGCGGGGAGCTGTTTTTT,CASSSLQGAGGGGELFF
TRBJ2-7,-,TRBV6-5,-,TGTGCCAGCAGTTACTCTGAGGGCGGCTACGAGCAGTACTTC,CASSYSEGGYEQYF
TRBJ2-1,-,TRBV21-1,-,TGTGCCAGCAGCACAGTACACCATTCCGACAATGAGCAGTTCTTC,CASSTVHHSDNEQFF
TRBJ2-1,-,TRBV19,TRBD2,TGTGCCACCTCGCCTGTTCCGGGGGGATCCAATGAGCAGTTCTTC,CATSPVPGGSNEQFF
TRBJ1-5,-,TRBV19,-,TGTGCCAGTAGGCCTCGGGCAGGGAATAGCAATCAGCCCCAGCATTTT,CASRPRAGNSNQPQHF
TRBJ1-2,few,TRBV5-6,-,TGTGCCAGCAGCCGATGGGTGGGGCTAAACTATGGCTACACCTTC,CASSRWVGLNYGYTF
TRBJ2-3,-,TRBV6-1,TRBD1,TGTGCCAGCAGAATGGGACAGGAGACAGATACGCAGTATTTT,CASRMGQETDTQYF
TRBJ1-2,-,TRBV2,-,TGTCGGACGGGGGACCTCTATGGCTACACCTTC,CRTGDLYGYTF
TRBJ2-1,-,TRBV5-8,TRBD2,TGTGCCAGCAGCCTAGGGACTAGCTCCTACAATGAGCAGTTCTTC,CASSLGTSSYNEQFF
TRBJ1-1,-,TRBV30,-,TGTGCCTGGAGTTGGCCAGGGATTAACACTGAAGCTTTCTTT,CAWSWPGINTEAFF
TRBJ2-5,-,TRBV28,-,TGTGCCAGCAGTTTACCCCCGACAGAGACCCAGTACTTC,CASSLPPTETQYF
TRBJ1-1,-,TRBV6-5,-,TGTGCCGCCAAAGGGGCCCTCGGGACTGAAGCTTTCTTT,CAAKGALGTEAFF
TRBJ1-5,-,TRBV19,TRBD1,TGTGCCAGCGAGCCGGGACAGCCGAATCAGCCCCAGCATTTT,CASEPGQPNQPQHF
TRBJ2-5,-,TRBV4-1,-,TGCGCCAGCAGCCAACTAGAGACAACACTCCAAGAGACCCAGTACTTC,CASSQLETTLQETQYF
TRBJ1-1,-,TRBV29-1,TRBD1,TGCAGCGTCGGACAGGGGGGGAACACTGAAGCTTTCTTT,CSVGQGGNTEAFF
TRBJ2-5,-,TRBV19,-,TGTGCCAGTAGCCCCCTCGGGGTAGGGCAAGAGACCCAGTACTTC,CASSPLGVGQETQYF
TRBJ2-1,-,TRBV13,TRBD2,TGTGCCAGCAGCCCCCGCGGGAGCGGGAGGGGCTACAATGAGCAGTTCTTC,CASSPRGSGRGYNEQFF
TRBJ2-7,-,TRBV6-5,TRBD1,TGTGCCAGCAGTTCGGGACAGGGGTCATCCTACGAGCAGTACTTC,CASSSGQGSSYEQYF
TRBJ1-5,-,TRBV5-5,-,TGTGCCAGCAGCTTGGCAACAGTAAATCAGCCCCAGCATTTT,CASSLATVNQPQHF
TRBJ2-3,-,TRBV9,-,TGTGCCAGCAGCGTAGTTGGAGGGGTAGTCCCAGATACGCAGTATTTT,CASSVVGGVVPDTQYF
TRBJ2-7,-,TRBV10-1,TRBD2,TGCGCCAGCACCTCCGGGACTAGCGGGAGGGACAGCTCCTACGAGCAGTACTTC,CASTSGTSGRDSSYEQYF
TRBJ1-2,-,TRBV7-2,-,TGTGCCAGCAGCTTAGAATATAGTACGGGTGGCTACACCTTC,CASSLEYSTGGYTF
TRBJ1-5,-,TRBV6-6,-,TGTGCCAGCAGCTTCGACAGAGTTAATCAGCCCCAGCATTTT,CASSFDRVNQPQHF
TRBJ1-1,few,TRBV4-2,-,TGTGCCAGCAGCCAAGAAAGGGGGTTGGCTTTCTTT,CASSQERGLAFF
TRBJ2-7,-,TRBV6-1,-,TGTGCCTGCAATAGAGGGTACGAGCAGTACTTC,CACNRGYEQYF
TRBJ2-3,-,TRBV9,-,TGTGCCAGCAGCCCCGAGGTTTTCGGTACGCAGTATTTT,CASSPEVFGTQYF
TRBJ2-3,-,TRBV27,TRBD1,TGTGCCAGCAGTTTACCCCGGACAGGGGGTCACACGCAGTATTTT,CASSLPRTGGHTQYF
TRBJ1-4,-,TRBV19,-,TGTGCCAGTAGTATAGCCGGGGACGGTGGATGGGATGAAAAACTGTTTTTT,CASSIAGDGGWDEKLFF
TRBJ2-7,-,TRBV18,-,TGTGCCAGCTCACCGAACAGCTCGGTTAAAGGCGAGCAGTACTTC,CASSPNSSVKGEQYF
TRBJ2-7,-,TRBV9,-,TGTGCCAGCAGCGCTCCGGGGGCCGAGCAGTACTTC,CASSAPGAEQYF
TRBJ2-7,few,TRBV11-2,-,TGTGCCAGCAGCTTAGTCTCTGACAGGGAGCAGTACTTC,CASSLVSDREQYF
TRBJ2-7,-,TRBV2,-,TGTGCCAGCAGTCCTCCGGGGGGCGGGGGAGAGCAGTACTTC,CASSPPGGGGEQYF
TRBJ1-1,-,TRBV11-2,TRBD1,TGTGCCAGCAGCTCGTGGGACAGGGCACGGGACACTGAAGCTTTCTTT,CASSSWDRARDTEAFF
TRBJ2-5,-,TRBV7-9,TRBD2,TGTGCCAGCAGCGGACTAGCGGGAAGCAAAGAGACCCAGTACTTC,CASSGLAGSKETQYF
TRBJ1-3,-,TRBV6-5,TRBD1,TGTGCCAGCAGTCGATCCCAGGGGGCTGGAAACACCATATATTTT,CASSRSQGAGNTIYF
TRBJ1-5,-,TRBV6-1,TRBD1,TGTGCCAGCAGAGGAACAGGGGGGTTAAATCAGCCCCAGCATTTT,CASRGTGGLNQPQHF
TRBJ1-2,-,TRBV2,-,TGTGCCAGCAGTCGTACAGGGAACTATGGCTACACCTTC,CASSRTGNYGYTF
TRBJ2-2,few,TRBV5-1,-,TGCGCCAGCAGCTTGTCAGGGAACACCGGGGAGCTGTTTTTT,CASSLSGNTGELFF
TRBJ2-3,-,TRBV9,TRBD2,TGTGCCAGCAGCCTAGGGCTAGCGGGGGGGCTGCGCACAGATACGCAGTATTTT,CASSLGLAGGLRTDTQYF
TRBJ1-2,-,TRBV6-1,-,TGTGCCAGCAGTGACACTCGAGGAAGGATGGGGGGCAACTATGGCTACACCTTC,CASSDTRGRMGGNYGYTF
TRBJ2-1,-,TRBV27,-,TGTGCCAGCAGTTTCCTGGGGGACAATGAGCAGTTCTTC,CASSFLGDNEQFF
TRBJ2-7,-,TRBV13,-,TGTGCCAGCAGCTTAGGCCTCAGTCTCCACGAGCAGTACTTC,CASSLGLSLHEQYF
TRBJ2-1,-,TRBV5-1,-,TGCGCCAGCAGCTTGGATGCGGTATACAATGAGCAGTTCTTC,CASSLDAVYNEQFF
TRBJ2-7,once,TRBV5-1,-,TGCGCCAGCAGAGGGGGGGCAGGGCCCTACGAGCAGTACTTC,CASRGGAGPYEQYF
TRBJ1-2,-,TRBV19,-,TGTGCCAGTAGTACGGACCCGGAATGGTATGGCTACACCTTC,CASSTDPEWYGYTF
TRBJ2-3,-,TRBV30,-,TGTGCCTGGAGTGTAACGACAACAACCACAGATACGCAGTATTTT,CAWSVTTTTTDTQYF
TRBJ1-5,-,TRBV5-1,TRBD1,TGCGCCAGCAGCCTAGGACAGGGGGCAGGTGACAATCAGCCCCAGCATTTT,CASSLGQGAGDNQPQHF
TRBJ2-7,-,TRBV4-1,TRBD1,TGCGCCAGCAGCCAAACCGGGACAGGGGGAATCTACGAGCAGTACTTC,CASSQTGTGGIYEQYF
TRBJ1-1,-,TRBV6-6,-,TGTGCCAGCAGTCAACGGGCGTACACTGAAGCTTTCTTT,CASSQRAYTEAFF
TRBJ2-1,-,TRBV5-4,TRBD2,TGTGCCAGCGAGGGAGGGCCATCTAATGAGCAGTTCTTC,CASEGGPSNEQFF
TRBJ1-6,-,TRBV11-3,-,TGTGCCAGCAGCGTTGACAGCTATTCACCCCTCCACTTT,CASSVDSYSPLHF